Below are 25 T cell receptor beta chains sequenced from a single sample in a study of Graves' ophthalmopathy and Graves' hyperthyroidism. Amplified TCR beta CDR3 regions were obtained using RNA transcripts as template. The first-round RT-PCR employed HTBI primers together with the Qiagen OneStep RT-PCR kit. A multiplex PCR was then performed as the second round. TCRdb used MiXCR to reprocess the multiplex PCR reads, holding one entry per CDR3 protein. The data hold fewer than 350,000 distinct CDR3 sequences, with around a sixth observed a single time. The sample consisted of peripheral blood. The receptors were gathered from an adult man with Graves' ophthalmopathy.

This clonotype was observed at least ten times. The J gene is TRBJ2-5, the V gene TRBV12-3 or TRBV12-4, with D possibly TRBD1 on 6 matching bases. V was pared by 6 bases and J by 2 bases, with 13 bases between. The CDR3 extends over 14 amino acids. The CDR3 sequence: CASRGIGQQETQYF. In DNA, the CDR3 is TGTGCCAGCAGGGGGATAGGACAGCAAGAGACCCAGTACTTC.

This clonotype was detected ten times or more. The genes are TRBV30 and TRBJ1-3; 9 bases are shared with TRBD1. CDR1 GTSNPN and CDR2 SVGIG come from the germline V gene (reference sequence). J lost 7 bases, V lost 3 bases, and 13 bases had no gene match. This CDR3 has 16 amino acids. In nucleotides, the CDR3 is TGTGCCTGGAGCCAGGGACAGGGACTTTGGAGTAACACCATATATTTT. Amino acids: CAWSQGQGLWSNTIYF.

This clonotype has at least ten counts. This CDR3 reads CASSAGQLGYTF. CDR3 DNA sequence: TGTGCCAGCAGCGCTGGACAGCTTGGCTACACCTTC. The rearrangement joins TRBV9 to TRBJ1-2; D is possibly TRBD1 (6 bases). There are 12 residues in the CDR3. Between the trimmed V and J ends, which lost 3 bases and 7 bases, there was a span of 10 bases. Per the germline V gene, CDR1 is SGDLS and CDR2 is YYNGEE.

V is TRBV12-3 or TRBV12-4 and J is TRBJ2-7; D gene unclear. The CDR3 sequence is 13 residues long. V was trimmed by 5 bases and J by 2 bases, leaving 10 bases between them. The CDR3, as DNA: TGTGCCAGCAGTACCTGGACGGCCTACGAGCAGTACTTC. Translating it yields CASSTWTAYEQYF.

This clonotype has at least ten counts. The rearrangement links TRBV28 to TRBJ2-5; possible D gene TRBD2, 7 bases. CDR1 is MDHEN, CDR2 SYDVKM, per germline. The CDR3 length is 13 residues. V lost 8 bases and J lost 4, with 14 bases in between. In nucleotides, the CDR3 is TGTGCCAGCGGGGGGGGGGGCGTAGAGACCCAGTACTTC. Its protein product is CASGGGGVETQYF.

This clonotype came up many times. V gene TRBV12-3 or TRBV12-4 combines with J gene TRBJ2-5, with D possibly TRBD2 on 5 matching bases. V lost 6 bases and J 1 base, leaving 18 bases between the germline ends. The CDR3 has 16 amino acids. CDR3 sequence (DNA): TGTGCCAGCAGCCTACCAGTGACGGGAAGCCAAGAGACCCAGTACTTC. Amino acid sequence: CASSLPVTGSQETQYF.

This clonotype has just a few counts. In nucleotides, the CDR3 is TGTGCCAGCAGTTATATGACAGGGGCCGACTATGGCTACACCTTC. Protein: CASSYMTGADYGYTF. The rearrangement uses TRBV6-2 or TRBV6-3 and TRBJ1-2; 8 bases match TRBD1. This CDR3 is 15 amino acids long. Per the germline V gene, CDR1 is MNHEY and CDR2 is SVGEGT. Unmatched junction bases numbered 6, after V lost 3 bases and J lost 3 bases.

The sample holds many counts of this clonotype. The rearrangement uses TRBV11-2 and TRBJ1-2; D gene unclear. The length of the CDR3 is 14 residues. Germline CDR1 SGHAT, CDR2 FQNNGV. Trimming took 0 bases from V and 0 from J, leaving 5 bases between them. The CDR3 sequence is CASSLDRTNYGYTF. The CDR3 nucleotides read TGTGCCAGCAGCTTAGACCGTACTAACTATGGCTACACCTTC.

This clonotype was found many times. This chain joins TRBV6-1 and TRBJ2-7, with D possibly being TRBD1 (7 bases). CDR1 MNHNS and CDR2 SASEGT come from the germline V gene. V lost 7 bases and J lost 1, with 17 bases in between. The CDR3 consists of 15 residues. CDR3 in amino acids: CASTGGGGLSYEQYF. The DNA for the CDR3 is TGTGCCAGCACCGGAGGAGGGGGCCTTTCCTACGAGCAGTACTTC.

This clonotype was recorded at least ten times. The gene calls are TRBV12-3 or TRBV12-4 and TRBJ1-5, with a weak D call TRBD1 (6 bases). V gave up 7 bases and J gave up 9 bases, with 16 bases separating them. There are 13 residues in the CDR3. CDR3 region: CASKRTVAGPQHF. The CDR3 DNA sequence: TGTGCCAGCAAACGGACAGTCGCCGGGCCCCAGCATTTT.

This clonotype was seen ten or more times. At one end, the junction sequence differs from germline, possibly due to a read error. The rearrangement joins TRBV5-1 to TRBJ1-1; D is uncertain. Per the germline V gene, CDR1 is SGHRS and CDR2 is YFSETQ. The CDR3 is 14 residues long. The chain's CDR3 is CASRLDAGNTEAFF. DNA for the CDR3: TGCGCCAGCAGGTTGGATGCTGGGAACACTGAAGCTTTCTTT.

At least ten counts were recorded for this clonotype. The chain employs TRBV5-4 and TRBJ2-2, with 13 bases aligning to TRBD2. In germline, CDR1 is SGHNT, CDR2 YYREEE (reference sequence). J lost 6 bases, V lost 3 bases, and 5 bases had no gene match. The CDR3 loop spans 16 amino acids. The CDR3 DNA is TGTGCCAGCAGCTCCGGACTAGCGGGAGTCTCCGGGGAGCTGTTTTTT. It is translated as CASSSGLAGVSGELFF.

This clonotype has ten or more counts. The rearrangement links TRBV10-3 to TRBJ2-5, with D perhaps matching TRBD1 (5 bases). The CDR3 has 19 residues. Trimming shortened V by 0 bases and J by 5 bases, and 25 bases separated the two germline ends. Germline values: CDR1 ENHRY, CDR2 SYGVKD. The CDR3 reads CAISESMTGDGQQTETQYF. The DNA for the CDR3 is TGTGCCATCAGTGAGTCGATGACCGGAGACGGACAACAGACGGAGACCCAGTACTTC.

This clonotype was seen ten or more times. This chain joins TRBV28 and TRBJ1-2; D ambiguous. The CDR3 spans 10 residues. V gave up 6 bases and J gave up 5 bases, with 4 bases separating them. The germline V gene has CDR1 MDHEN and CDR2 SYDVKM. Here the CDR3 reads CASSSYGYTF. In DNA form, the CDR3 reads TGTGCCAGCAGCAGTTATGGCTACACCTTC.

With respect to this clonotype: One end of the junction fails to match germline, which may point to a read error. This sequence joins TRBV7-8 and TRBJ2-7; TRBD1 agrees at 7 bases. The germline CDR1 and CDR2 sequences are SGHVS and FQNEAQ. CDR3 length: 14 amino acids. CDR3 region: CASSLLTGSSEQYF. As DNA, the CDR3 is TGTGCCAGCAGCCTACTGACAGGGTCCTCCGAGCAGTACTTC. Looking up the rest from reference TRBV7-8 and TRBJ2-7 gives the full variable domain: GAGVSQSPRYKVAKRGQDVALRCDPISGHVSLFWYQQALGQGPEFLTYFQNEAQLDKSGLPSDRFFAERPEGSVSTLKIQRTQQEDSAVYLCASSLLTGSSEQYFGPGTRLTVT.

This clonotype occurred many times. The CDR3 here is CASSYRVDQPQHF. CDR3 DNA sequence: TGTGCCAGCAGTTATCGCGTCGATCAGCCCCAGCATTTT. This rearrangement joins TRBV6-2 or TRBV6-3 to TRBJ1-5, with D hard to call. Germline loops: CDR1 MNHEY, CDR2 SVGEGT. The CDR3 runs 13 residues. The germline V and J ends were trimmed by 3 bases and 5 bases, with 8 bases remaining between them.

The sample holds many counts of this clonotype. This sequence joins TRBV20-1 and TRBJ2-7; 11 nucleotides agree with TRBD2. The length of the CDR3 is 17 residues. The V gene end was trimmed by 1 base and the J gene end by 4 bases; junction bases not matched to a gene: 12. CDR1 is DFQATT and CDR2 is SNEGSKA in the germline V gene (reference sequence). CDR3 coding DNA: TGCAGTGCTAGAGCCCCCGGAGGTAGCGGGGGGGCATACGAGCAGTACTTC. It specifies CSARAPGGSGGAYEQYF.

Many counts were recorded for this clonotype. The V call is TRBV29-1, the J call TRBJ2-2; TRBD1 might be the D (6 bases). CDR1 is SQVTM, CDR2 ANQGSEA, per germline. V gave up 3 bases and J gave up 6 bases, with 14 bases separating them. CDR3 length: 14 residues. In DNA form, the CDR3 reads TGCAGCGTTGACACACTAGAGGGGGCCGGGGAGCTGTTTTTT. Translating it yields CSVDTLEGAGELFF.

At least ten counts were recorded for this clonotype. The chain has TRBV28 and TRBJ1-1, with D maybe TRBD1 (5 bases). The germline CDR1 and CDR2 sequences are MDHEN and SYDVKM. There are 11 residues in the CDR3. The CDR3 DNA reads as TGTGCAACAGGACCGAACACTGAAGCTTTCTTT. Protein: CATGPNTEAFF.

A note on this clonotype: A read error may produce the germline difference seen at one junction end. Here the CDR3 DNA reads TGTGCCAGTGAGACGGGACAGCTTAACACTGGAGCTTTCTTT. Translation gives CASETGQLNTGAFF. The J gene is TRBJ1-1, the V gene TRBV6-1, with 7 bases matching TRBD1. Germline CDR1 is MNHNS and CDR2 is SASEGT. CDR3 length: 14 residues.

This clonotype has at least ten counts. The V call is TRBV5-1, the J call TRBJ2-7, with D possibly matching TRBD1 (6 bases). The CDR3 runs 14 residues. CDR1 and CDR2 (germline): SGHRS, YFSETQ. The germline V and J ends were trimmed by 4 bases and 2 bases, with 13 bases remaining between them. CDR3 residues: CASSIQGDPYEQYF. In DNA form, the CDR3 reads TGCGCCAGCAGCATACAGGGAGATCCCTACGAGCAGTACTTC.

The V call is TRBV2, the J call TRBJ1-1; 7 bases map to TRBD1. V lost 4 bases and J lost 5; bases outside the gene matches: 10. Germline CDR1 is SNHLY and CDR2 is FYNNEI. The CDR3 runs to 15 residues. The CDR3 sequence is CASSALAGGLTEAFF. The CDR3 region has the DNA TGTGCCAGCAGTGCATTAGCAGGGGGTCTGACTGAAGCTTTCTTT.

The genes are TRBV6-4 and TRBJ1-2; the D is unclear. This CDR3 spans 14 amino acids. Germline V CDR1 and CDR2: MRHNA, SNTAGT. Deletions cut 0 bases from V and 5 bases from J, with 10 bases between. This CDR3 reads CASSDSGGRYGYTF. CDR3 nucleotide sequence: TGTGCCAGCAGTGACTCGGGCGGCCGATATGGCTACACCTTC.

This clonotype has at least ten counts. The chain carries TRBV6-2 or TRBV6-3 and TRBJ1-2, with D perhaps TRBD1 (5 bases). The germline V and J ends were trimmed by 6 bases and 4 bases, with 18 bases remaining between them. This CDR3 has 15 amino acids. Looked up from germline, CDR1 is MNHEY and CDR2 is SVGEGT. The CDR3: CASRTGTASFYGYTF. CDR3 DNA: TGTGCCAGCAGAACCGGGACGGCTTCTTTCTATGGCTACACCTTC.

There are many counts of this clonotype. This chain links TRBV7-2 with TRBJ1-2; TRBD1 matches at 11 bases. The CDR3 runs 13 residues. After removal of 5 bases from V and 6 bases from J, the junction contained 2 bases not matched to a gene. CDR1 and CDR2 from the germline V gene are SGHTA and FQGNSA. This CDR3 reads CASSTGQGDGYTF. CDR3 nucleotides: TGTGCCAGCAGCACGGGACAGGGGGATGGCTACACCTTC.